What follows is one T cell receptor beta chain and its context. The antigen is not known. This specimen belongs to a study of vaccination and CD4 T cells after COVID-19. CDR1 and CDR2 (germline): DFQATT, SNEGSKA (reference sequence). The CDR3 contains 16 residues. Between the trimmed V and J ends, which lost 4 bases and 0 bases, there was a span of 15 bases. Treatment: roughly 11-day PBMC culture with coronavirus spike peptide pools or control peptides (ViraFEST assay). The Oncomine TCR Beta short-read assay was what sequenced the DNA obtained from cultured CD4+ T cells. Via MiXCR, TCRdb re-called the PCR reads, giving one row per CDR3 protein. The table has about 19,000 distinct CDR3 sequences, 20% to 25% seen once.

The V call is TRBV20-1, the J call TRBJ1-4, with D tentatively TRBD1 (6 bases). The sequencing input was cultured CD4+ T cells from blood. This clonotype originated in a human donor with COVID-19. The CDR3 is CSAKTGSPATNEKLFF. Written as DNA, the CDR3 is TGCAGTGCTAAAACAGGGTCCCCTGCAACTAATGAAAAACTGTTTTTT.